Below are 19 T cell receptor beta chains sequenced from a single sample in a study of CD8+ T cells in alopecia areata. RNA was isolated and reverse transcribed to cDNA, the sequencing template. TCRdb's table, derived via immunoSEQ multiplex PCR, lists solely in-frame clones and lacks some. The repertoire holds 120,000 to 150,000 clones, with more than 40% as singletons. Source material: CD4+ T cells sorted from blood. These receptors came from a human donor with alopecia areata.

In DNA form, the CDR3 reads TGCAGCGTTGATCCGGGACGCAAGACCCAGTACTTC. The encoded protein is CSVDPGRKTQYF. The chain carries TRBV29-1 and TRBJ2-5, with D possibly being TRBD1 or TRBD2 (5 bases each). The CDR3 is 12 amino acids. V dropped 3 bases and J dropped 6 bases, with 11 bases sitting between them. Germline-derived CDR1 and CDR2 are SQVTM and ANQGSEA.

The chain has TRBV7-3 and TRBJ1-2, with TRBD1 identical over 7 bases. Germline loops: CDR1 SGHTA, CDR2 FQGTGA. V dropped 5 bases and J dropped 5; count of bases not matched to a gene: 11. The CDR3 length is 15 residues. The CDR3 protein is CASSIGVGTDYGYTF. Written as DNA, the CDR3 is TGTGCCAGCAGCATCGGGGTGGGGACAGATTATGGCTACACCTTC.

This clone showed up just a few times. In DNA, the CDR3 is TGCAGCGTTGTTAAGAGAGGAGCCCTAGGCGAGCAGTACTTC. This codes for CSVVKRGALGEQYF. This chain joins TRBV29-1 and TRBJ2-7; D not resolved. The length of the CDR3 is 14 residues. The germline V and J ends were trimmed by 4 bases and 6 bases, with 19 bases remaining between them. Germline values: CDR1 SQVTM, CDR2 ANQGSEA.

This clone was seen a few times. The junction departs from germline at one end; a sequencing error may be responsible. J is TRBJ2-7 and V is TRBV29-1; TRBD1 is a possible D gene (7 bases). CDR1 and CDR2 (germline): SQVTM, ANQGSEA. The length of the CDR3 is 11 residues. CDR3 nucleotides: TGCAGCGTACGTCCCGGGACAGCGGGTACATTC. Translated: CSVRPGTAGTF.

This clone was picked up one time. The V and J genes are TRBV28 and TRBJ2-4, with TRBD2 as a possible D gene (5 bases). Germline CDR1 MDHEN, CDR2 SYDVKM. The V end lost 6 bases, the J end lost 8 bases, and 14 bases lay between the germline ends. The CDR3 is 13 residues long. CDR3 sequence: CASRWAPGDIQYF. In DNA, the CDR3 is TGTGCCAGCAGGTGGGCCCCCGGGGACATTCAGTACTTC.

The chain links TRBV28 to TRBJ1-2; possible D gene TRBD1, 5 bases. The CDR3 sequence is 13 residues long. CDR1 and CDR2 (germline): MDHEN, SYDVKM. V lost 4 bases to trimming and J lost 3 bases, with 9 bases between them. The CDR3 sequence: CASSSGDHYGYTF. In DNA form, the CDR3 reads TGTGCCAGCAGTTCGGGGGACCACTATGGCTACACCTTC.

This clone showed up just a few times. The rearrangement links TRBV18 to TRBJ1-2; no clear D. CDR1 KGHSH and CDR2 LQKENI come from the germline V gene. The CDR3 spans 13 residues. V was cut by 2 bases and J by 6 bases, with 10 bases left in between. Here the CDR3 DNA reads TGTGCCAGCTCACCAGAGGTGAATGATGGCTACACCTTC. Translated: CASSPEVNDGYTF.

The chain combines TRBV5-4 with TRBJ2-3; D remains ambiguous. V was shortened by 4 bases and J by 3 bases, with 12 bases between the two germline ends. The V gene's germline CDR1 is SGHNT and CDR2 YYREEE (reference sequence). There are 14 residues in the CDR3. CDR3 residues: CASSRWSTTDTQYF. The CDR3, as DNA: TGTGCCAGCAGCCGGTGGTCCACAACAGATACGCAGTATTTT.

This chain uses TRBV28 with TRBJ2-3, with a weak D call TRBD2 (5 bases). Germline lookup yields CDR1 MDHEN and CDR2 SYDVKM. The CDR3 is 13 residues long. V was trimmed by 3 bases and J by 6 bases, leaving 10 bases between them. The CDR3 is CASSFESGDTQYF. The CDR3 DNA reads TGTGCCAGCAGTTTTGAGTCGGGGGATACGCAGTATTTT.

The chain carries TRBV2 and TRBJ2-1, with D unresolved. The CDR3 contains 13 residues. V dropped 7 bases and J dropped 5 bases, with 12 bases sitting between them. Germline loops: CDR1 SNHLY, CDR2 FYNNEI. CDR3 nucleotides: TGTGCCAGCACGTGGTCGGGTAACAATGAGCAGTTCTTC. Its protein is CASTWSGNNEQFF.

The chain is built from TRBV29-1 and TRBJ2-1; 7 bases map to TRBD2. Germline V gene data show CDR1 as SQVTM and CDR2 as ANQGSEA. The trim removed 0 bases at V and 10 bases at J, leaving 12 bases unmatched. The length of the CDR3 is 15 residues. The CDR3 DNA follows: TGCAGCGTTGAAGAAATGGCGGGAGAGGGAGGGGAGCAGTTCTTC. Translated: CSVEEMAGEGGEQFF.

The genes are TRBV2 and TRBJ2-3, with D perhaps given as TRBD1 or TRBD2 (5 bases each). In germline, CDR1 is SNHLY, CDR2 FYNNEI. V lost 11 bases to trimming and J lost 2 bases, with 14 bases between them. The CDR3 loop spans 13 amino acids. CDR3 bases: TGTGCCCTCGGCCGGGACCTCACAGATACGCAGTATTTT. Translating gives CALGRDLTDTQYF.

The chain couples TRBV4-1 to TRBJ1-2; D is uncertain. CDR3 length: 14 amino acids. V was shortened by 0 bases and J by 6 bases, with 11 bases between the two germline ends. Germline CDR1 is MGHRA and CDR2 is YSYEKL. The CDR3 sequence: CASSQDRIGDGYTF. CDR3 bases: TGCGCCAGCAGCCAAGATCGAATCGGAGATGGCTACACCTTC.

The chain links TRBV29-1 to TRBJ1-2; D ambiguous. Between the trimmed V and J ends, which lost 5 bases and 2 bases, there was a span of 18 bases. Germline V gene lookup returns CDR1 SQVTM and CDR2 ANQGSEA. This CDR3 is built from 15 residues. The DNA for the CDR3 is TGCAGCGTTTGGCAGCATGACAAGGTGAACTATGGCTACACCTTC. It encodes CSVWQHDKVNYGYTF.

DNA of the CDR3: TGTGCCACCAGGAAACTAGCGGGAGGGTCGAACACCGGGGAGCTGTTTTTT. It is translated as CATRKLAGGSNTGELFF. V usage is TRBV15 and J usage is TRBJ2-2, with 13 bases lining up with TRBD2. CDR3 length: 17 residues. Germline V gene sequence: CDR1 LNHNV, CDR2 YYDKDF (reference sequence). The junction had 4 bases not matched to a gene; V was cut back by 6 bases and J by 0 bases.

This clone was counted a few times. Without the conserved terminal phenylalanine or tryptophan, this CDR3 likely stems from a read error. The DNA is omitted, as the CDR3 cannot be located on it reliably, and the CDR3 follows TCRdb's listing. V usage is TRBV7-8 and J usage is TRBJ2-7; the table's D call of TRBD2 was not tested on the DNA. The CDR3 has 11 amino acids, counting both end residues. The germline CDR1 and CDR2 sequences are SGHVS and FQNEAQ. This chain's CDR3 is CASSRPLAGEI.

This clone was counted between two and nine times. This chain uses TRBV10-3 with TRBJ2-5, with TRBD1 matching over 9 bases. This CDR3 is built from 14 residues. The J segment lost 4 bases and the V segment lost 10 bases, leaving 10 bases of the junction unmatched. Germline V gives CDR1 ENHRY, CDR2 SYGVKD. The CDR3 spells CATVRDRDRETQYF. CDR3 DNA: TGTGCCACCGTCCGGGACAGGGACAGAGAGACCCAGTACTTC.

This clone came up a few times. The chain combines TRBV12-5 with TRBJ1-1; no definite D call. This CDR3 has 9 residues. Looked up from germline, CDR1 is LGHNT and CDR2 is FRNRAP. V lost 6 bases, J lost 8 bases, and 4 bases lay in between. CDR3 DNA: TGTGCTAGTGGCCACGAAGCTTTCTTT. This translates into CASGHEAFF.

This clone was seen only once. The chain has TRBV18 and TRBJ2-7; 7 bases align to TRBD2. The CDR3 has 17 amino acids. J gave up 6 bases and V 1 base, and 15 bases lay outside the gene matches. Per the germline V gene, CDR1 is KGHSH and CDR2 is LQKENI. CDR3 DNA: TGTGCCAGCTCACCACTCCCAGCGGGAAGTCAGCTTGGCGAGCAGTACTTC. Encoded protein: CASSPLPAGSQLGEQYF.